This TCR beta chain comes out of a study of STAT5B mutations in CD4+ large granular lymphocyte leukemia. Study conclusions and caveats: The CD4+ versus CD8+ T-LGLL clonality difference may reflect limited sample size. Main leukemic clonotypes were patient-specific, but approximately 27% appeared at low frequency elsewhere. Top patient clones used TRBV06 genes more often: 8/27 versus 2/35 in controls.

V was clipped by 1 base and J by 4 bases; unmatched bases: 10. The CDR3 runs 17 residues. Germline V gene sequence: CDR1 MGHDK, CDR2 SYGVNS. Worth noting for this clone: Its antigen is still unknown.

The method was immunoSEQ multiplex PCR; TCRdb's version includes in-frame clones alone and lacks a portion of them. The sample lists around 10,000 clones; roughly 80% were seen once. This chain joins TRBV25-1 and TRBJ2-7; 10 nucleotides align to TRBD1. This TCR was recovered from a man aged 60 to 69 with CD4+ T-cell large granular lymphocyte leukemia. Input material: PBMCs. The CDR3 DNA reads TGTGCCAGCAGTGAATTAACCCGGGACAGGGGTAATTACGAGCAGTACTTC. It specifies CASSELTRDRGNYEQYF.